The 32 T cell receptor beta chains listed next were all sequenced from one sample in a study of graft-versus-host responses after intestinal transplantation. Their antigens remain unidentified. Generated by immunoSEQ multiplex PCR, the TCRdb table keeps only in-frame clones and is missing some. Here the sample spans about 90,000 clones, 80% to 85% being singletons. The input for sequencing was unstimulated CD8+ T cells sorted from spleen or lymph node cells, taken before intestinal transplant. The source of these receptors is a human donor who received an intestinal transplant.

The sample holds one count of this clone. The chain joins TRBV13 to TRBJ1-1; no reliable D call. Germline V gene lookup returns CDR1 PRHDT and CDR2 FYEKMQ (reference sequence). Trimming pared 3 bases from V and 2 bases from J, leaving 1 base between. The CDR3 is 11 amino acids. The CDR3 nucleotides are TGTGCCAGCAGCTTTAACACTGAAGCTTTCTTT. Its protein product is CASSFNTEAFF.

The rearrangement links TRBV5-1 to TRBJ2-2; D may be TRBD2 (6 bases). The length of the CDR3 is 13 residues. Per germline, CDR1 SGHRS and CDR2 YFSETQ. With 0 bases removed from V and 11 bases from J, the gap between germline ends came to 11 bases. The CDR3 is CASSLVRGTELFF. Written as DNA, the CDR3 is TGCGCCAGCAGCTTGGTGCGGGGAACCGAGCTGTTTTTT.

This clone appeared a single time. This chain joins TRBV4-1 and TRBJ1-6; no firm D call. The V end lost 3 bases, the J end lost 7 bases, and 19 bases lay between the germline ends. The germline CDR1 and CDR2 sequences are MGHRA and YSYEKL. The CDR3 runs 17 residues. The CDR3 is CASSHTVGGTQNSPLHF. CDR3 DNA: TGCGCCAGCAGCCATACTGTGGGCGGCACGCAAAATTCACCCCTCCACTTT.

The chain carries TRBV6-5 and TRBJ1-2; D ambiguous. Looked up from germline, CDR1 is MNHEY and CDR2 is SVGAGI. V dropped 5 bases and J dropped 3 bases, with 10 bases sitting between them. The CDR3 is 13 amino acids. CDR3: CASSEAPDYGYTF. The CDR3 nucleotides are TGTGCCAGCAGTGAAGCGCCAGACTATGGCTACACCTTC.

This clone was seen once. This chain joins TRBV2 and TRBJ2-2; maybe TRBD1 (5 bases). V dropped 2 bases and J dropped 0 bases, with 13 bases sitting between them. Germline V gene sequence: CDR1 SNHLY, CDR2 FYNNEI. The CDR3 sequence is 17 residues long. CDR3 region: CASSEIIAGPNTGELFF. Here the CDR3 DNA reads TGTGCCAGCAGTGAAATAATAGCAGGGCCGAACACCGGGGAGCTGTTTTTT.

The V call is TRBV2, the J call TRBJ2-7, with TRBD1 matching 8 bases. The CDR3 has 13 amino acids. Per the germline V gene, CDR1 is SNHLY and CDR2 is FYNNEI. V lost 6 bases, J lost 1 base, and 2 bases stayed unmatched. CDR3 sequence (DNA): TGTGCCAGCAGAAGACAGGGGTCCTACGAGCAGTACTTC. Translating gives CASRRQGSYEQYF.

This clone was counted a single time. The V call is TRBV2, the J call TRBJ2-1, with a tentative D call TRBD2 (7 bases). Between the trimmed V and J ends, which lost 6 bases and 7 bases, there was a span of 19 bases. This CDR3 has 15 amino acids. The germline gives CDR1 SNHLY, CDR2 FYNNEI. The CDR3 sequence: CASSRGGGLMNEQFF. DNA for the CDR3: TGTGCCAGCAGCCGAGGGGGGGGGCTTATGAATGAGCAGTTCTTC. Drawing the rest from reference TRBV2 and TRBJ2-1, the complete variable domain is EPEVTQTPSHQVTQMGQEVILRCVPISNHLYFYWYRQILGQKVEFLVSFYNNEISEKSEIFDDQFSVERPDGSNFTLKIRSTKLEDSAMYFCASSRGGGLMNEQFFGPGTRLTVL.

With regard to this clone: The junction shows a germline mismatch at one end, possibly a read error. This chain joins TRBV29-1 and TRBJ1-6; the match to TRBD1 covers 10 bases. This CDR3 has 13 amino acids. Germline CDR1 reads SQVTM; CDR2 reads ANQGSEA. Here the CDR3 DNA reads TGCAGCGTTCAAGACAGGGGGCTTTCACCCCTCCACTTT. Protein product: CSVQDRGLSPLHF.

This clone was found once. This chain connects TRBV27 to TRBJ1-2; 7 bases agree with TRBD1. The CDR3 is made up of 15 amino acids. Germline trimming cut 6 bases from V and 4 bases from J; bases unmatched to any gene: 11. The germline gives CDR1 MNHEY, CDR2 SMNVEV (reference sequence). CDR3 nucleotides: TGTGCCAGCAGCGGATCCTCGACAGGGCTCTATGGCTACACCTTC. Residues: CASSGSSTGLYGYTF.

A single count supports this clone. The chain is built from TRBV29-1 and TRBJ2-1, with D uncertain. The CDR3 runs 13 residues. Germline values: CDR1 SQVTM, CDR2 ANQGSEA. Trimming shortened V by 4 bases and J by 0 bases, and 7 bases separated the two germline ends. The CDR3 region has the DNA TGCAGCGTTGTCGGTAACTCCTACAATGAGCAGTTCTTC. This translates into CSVVGNSYNEQFF.

The rearrangement uses TRBV27 and TRBJ2-5; a weak D match, TRBD2 (5 bases). The germline CDR1 and CDR2 sequences are MNHEY and SMNVEV (reference sequence). The CDR3 has 15 residues. V lost 6 bases and J 2 bases, leaving 16 bases between the germline ends. CDR3 region: CASSQHPREQETQYF. CDR3 DNA: TGTGCCAGCAGCCAACATCCCCGGGAACAAGAGACCCAGTACTTC.

The chain combines TRBV7-2 with TRBJ1-2; 7 bases align to TRBD1. Per the germline V gene, CDR1 is SGHTA and CDR2 is FQGNSA. Trimming removed 1 base from V and 7 bases from J; junction bases left unmatched: 6. CDR3 length equals 14 residues. The CDR3 here is CASSLDRTGVGYTF. DNA for the CDR3: TGTGCCAGCAGCTTAGATCGAACAGGGGTTGGCTACACCTTC.

J is TRBJ1-1 and V is TRBV4-1; TRBD1 aligns across 8 bases. Germline values: CDR1 MGHRA, CDR2 YSYEKL. This CDR3 has 21 residues. With V trimmed by 1 base and J by 3 bases, 22 bases remained unmatched. This CDR3 reads CASSQAQGARGAQLGDTEAFF. CDR3 in DNA: TGCGCCAGCAGCCAAGCCCAGGGGGCCCGGGGGGCGCAGTTAGGGGACACTGAAGCTTTCTTT.

J is TRBJ2-2 and V is TRBV28; D remains unclear. Germline CDR1 reads MDHEN; CDR2 reads SYDVKM. Trimming cost V 5 bases and J 0 bases, with 13 bases left between them. The CDR3 covers 16 residues. CDR3 in amino acids: CASSPYRQSNTGELFF. Here the CDR3 DNA reads TGTGCCAGCAGTCCCTATCGGCAGTCGAACACCGGGGAGCTGTTTTTT.

CDR3 in DNA: TGTGCCTGGAGTAAGGACAGGGAAAACGAGCAGTACTTC. Encoded protein: CAWSKDRENEQYF. The genes are TRBV30 and TRBJ2-7; 8 nucleotides line up with TRBD1. The CDR3 has 13 amino acids. The V gene end was trimmed by 2 bases and the J gene end by 5 bases; junction bases not matched to a gene: 5. The V gene's germline CDR1 is GTSNPN and CDR2 SVGIG (reference sequence).

The CDR3 nucleotides read TGTGCCAGCAGCTTACGCAGACAGGGCCACGAGCAGTACTTC. Translation: CASSLRRQGHEQYF. This rearrangement joins TRBV7-9 to TRBJ2-7, with 7 positions matching TRBD1. After removal of 2 bases from V and 5 bases from J, the junction contained 6 bases not matched to a gene. Germline CDR1 SEHNR, CDR2 FQNEAQ (reference sequence). The CDR3 spans 14 residues.

The J gene is TRBJ1-4, the V gene TRBV2; D gene ambiguous. The CDR3 is 17 amino acids. Germline assignment: CDR1 SNHLY and CDR2 FYNNEI. Trimming removed 3 bases from V and 4 bases from J, with 18 bases in between. CDR3 protein: CASSEIDPRRGNEKLFF. In DNA, the CDR3 is TGTGCCAGCAGTGAGATTGATCCTCGGCGGGGTAATGAAAAACTGTTTTTT.

The chain joins TRBV9 to TRBJ2-1, with D possibly TRBD2 on 5 matching bases. V dropped 0 bases and J dropped 0 bases, with 16 bases sitting between them. Germline V gene data show CDR1 as SGDLS and CDR2 as YYNGEE. CDR3 size: 18 residues. CDR3 sequence (DNA): TGTGCCAGCAGCGTAGCGATTGAGGGCGGGTTCTCCTACAATGAGCAGTTCTTC. This encodes CASSVAIEGGFSYNEQFF.

The chain employs TRBV2 and TRBJ2-2; TRBD1 agrees at 8 bases. CDR3 length: 15 amino acids. Looked up from germline, CDR1 is SNHLY and CDR2 is FYNNEI. V lost 5 bases, J lost 4 bases, and 6 bases stayed unmatched. CDR3 in amino acids: CASSYGGQGTGELFF. CDR3 nucleotides: TGTGCCAGCAGTTACGGTGGACAGGGCACCGGGGAGCTGTTTTTT. Using reference TRBV2 and TRBJ2-2 for the parts outside the CDR3, the full variable domain is EPEVTQTPSHQVTQMGQEVILRCVPISNHLYFYWYRQILGQKVEFLVSFYNNEISEKSEIFDDQFSVERPDGSNFTLKIRSTKLEDSAMYFCASSYGGQGTGELFFGEGSRLTVL.

This clone was picked up one time. The rearrangement links TRBV29-1 to TRBJ2-6; the D is unclear. V was cut by 0 bases and J by 3 bases, with 9 bases left in between. The CDR3 consists of 15 residues. CDR1 and CDR2 (germline): SQVTM, ANQGSEA. In DNA, the CDR3 is TGCAGCGTTGAAGATCAAAGGGTTGGGGCCAACGTCCTGACTTTC. Amino acid sequence: CSVEDQRVGANVLTF.

V and J are TRBV6-6 and TRBJ2-2; 7 bases are shared with TRBD2. The CDR3 sequence is 16 residues long. The V gene's germline CDR1 is MNHNY and CDR2 SVGAGI (reference sequence). With V trimmed by 6 bases and J by 0 bases, 7 bases remained unmatched. In DNA form, the CDR3 reads TGTGCCAGCAGCCTCCTAGCGGCGCCGAACACCGGGGAGCTGTTTTTT. This gives the protein CASSLLAAPNTGELFF.

A single count supports this clone. The CDR3 sequence is CASSGTSGPTDTQYF. The CDR3 DNA sequence: TGTGCCAGCAGCGGGACTAGCGGCCCCACAGATACGCAGTATTTT. The gene calls are TRBV13 and TRBJ2-3; TRBD2 agrees at 11 bases. The CDR3 totals 15 residues. The germline V gene has CDR1 PRHDT and CDR2 FYEKMQ (reference sequence). The junction had 3 bases not matched to a gene; V was cut back by 5 bases and J by 2 bases.

The chain combines TRBV2 with TRBJ1-1; tentatively, D is TRBD1 (6 bases). Per germline, CDR1 SNHLY and CDR2 FYNNEI. This CDR3 is 16 amino acids long. V lost 1 base and J lost 0, with 12 bases in between. The CDR3 bases are TGTGCCAGCAGTGAAGTACAGGGACGGATGAACACTGAAGCTTTCTTT. It is translated as CASSEVQGRMNTEAFF.

CDR3 nucleotides: TGCGCCAGCAGCTTGCCTGCCCCCCTCTCCTCTGGGGCCAACGTCCTGACTTTC. This sequence encodes CASSLPAPLSSGANVLTF. The chain employs TRBV5-1 and TRBJ2-6; D is uncertain. CDR3 length equals 18 residues. Trimming removed 1 base at V and 0 bases at J, with 14 bases between. CDR1 and CDR2 (germline): SGHRS, YFSETQ.

The chain has TRBV29-1 and TRBJ2-7; D remains unclear. This CDR3 region has 13 residues. Germline lookup yields CDR1 SQVTM and CDR2 ANQGSEA. Trimming shortened V by 4 bases and J by 0 bases, and 10 bases separated the two germline ends. CDR3 amino acids: CSVGLASSYEQYF. CDR3 in DNA: TGCAGCGTTGGACTGGCTAGCTCCTACGAGCAGTACTTC.

The chain couples TRBV27 to TRBJ1-1; D is possibly TRBD1 (6 bases). Germline V gene data show CDR1 as MNHEY and CDR2 as SMNVEV (reference sequence). The CDR3 runs 14 residues. Trimming removed 1 base at V and 6 bases at J, with 12 bases between. As DNA, the CDR3 is TGTGCCAGCAGTTTATTGGGGACAACAGCTGAAGCTTTCTTT. It yields the protein CASSLLGTTAEAFF.

The chain uses TRBV5-6 and TRBJ2-7; 7 bases match TRBD1. The V segment lost 5 bases and the J segment 3 bases; nucleotides outside the gene matches: 8. The germline V gene has CDR1 SGHDT and CDR2 YYEEEE. This CDR3 contains 14 residues. The CDR3 is CASSTGTDFYEQYF. The CDR3 DNA reads TGTGCCAGCAGTACCGGGACAGACTTCTACGAGCAGTACTTC. Looking up the rest from reference TRBV5-6 and TRBJ2-7 gives the full variable domain: DAGVTQSPTHLIKTRGQQVTLRCSPKSGHDTVSWYQQALGQGPQFIFQYYEEEERQRGNFPDRFSGHQFPNYSSELNVNALLLGDSALYLCASSTGTDFYEQYFGPGTRLTVT.

This clone was counted a few times. CDR3 sequence reads: CASSYSRDYEQYF. In DNA, the CDR3 is TGTGCCAGCAGTTACTCGAGGGACTACGAGCAGTACTTC. V is TRBV6-5 and J is TRBJ2-7; D may be TRBD2 (5 bases). This CDR3 region has 13 residues. Germline V CDR1 and CDR2: MNHEY, SVGAGI. Deletions cut 0 bases from V and 3 bases from J, with 6 bases between.

The chain has TRBV10-3 and TRBJ1-4, with no clear D. Trimming removed 2 bases at V and 3 bases at J, with 10 bases between. Per germline, CDR1 ENHRY and CDR2 SYGVKD. The CDR3 is made up of 15 amino acids. The CDR3 DNA reads TGTGCCATCAGTGAGAGAGGGCCATCTAATGAAAAACTGTTTTTT. Translated, it gives CAISERGPSNEKLFF.

This chain joins TRBV30 and TRBJ1-2; possible D gene TRBD1, 6 bases. Trimming shortened V by 0 bases and J by 6 bases, and 11 bases separated the two germline ends. The CDR3 spans 13 residues. Per germline, CDR1 GTSNPN and CDR2 SVGIG (reference sequence). The CDR3 is CAWSVTQGDGYTF. The DNA for the CDR3 is TGTGCCTGGAGTGTAACACAGGGTGATGGCTACACCTTC.

This clone was found once. The rearrangement links TRBV27 to TRBJ2-7; D may correspond to TRBD1 or TRBD2 (6 bases each). CDR1 is MNHEY and CDR2 is SMNVEV in the germline V gene (reference sequence). There are 15 residues in the CDR3. The V end lost 2 bases, the J end lost 1 base, and 12 bases lay between the germline ends. The CDR3 reads CASSLRGAQSYEQYF. CDR3 coding DNA: TGTGCCAGCAGTTTAAGGGGGGCCCAATCCTACGAGCAGTACTTC.

In this sample, this clone turned up a few times. This CDR3 reads CAISEGTGAGELFF. The CDR3 nucleotides read TGTGCCATCAGTGAGGGGACAGGGGCCGGGGAGCTGTTTTTT. The chain employs TRBV10-3 and TRBJ2-2; 10 nucleotides match TRBD1. Germline CDR1 and CDR2: ENHRY and SYGVKD. The junction had 0 bases not matched to a gene; V was cut back by 2 bases and J by 6 bases. The CDR3 has 14 residues.